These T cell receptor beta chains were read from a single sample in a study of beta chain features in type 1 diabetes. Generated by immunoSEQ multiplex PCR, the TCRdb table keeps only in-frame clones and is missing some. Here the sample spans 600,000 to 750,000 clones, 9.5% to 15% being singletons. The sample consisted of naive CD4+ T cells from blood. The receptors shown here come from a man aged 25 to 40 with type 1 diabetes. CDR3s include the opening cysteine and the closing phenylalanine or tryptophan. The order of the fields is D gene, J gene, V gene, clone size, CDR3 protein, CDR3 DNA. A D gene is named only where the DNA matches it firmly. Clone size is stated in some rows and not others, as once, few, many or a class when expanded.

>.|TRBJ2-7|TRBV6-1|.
CASSDNQVRVPYEQYF
TGTGCCAGCAGTGATAATCAGGTTAGAGTTCCCTACGAGCAGTACTTC
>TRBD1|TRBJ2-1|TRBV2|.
CASSAWDRSSYNEQFF
TGTGCCAGCAGTGCCTGGGACAGGAGCTCCTACAATGAGCAGTTCTTC
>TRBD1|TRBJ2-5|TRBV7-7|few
CASSLGGQGDFKTQYF
TGTGCTAGCAGCTTAGGGGGACAGGGGGATTTTAAGACCCAGTACTTC
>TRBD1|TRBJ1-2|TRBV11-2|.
CASSPGTGAGYTF
TGTGCCAGCAGCCCCGGGACAGGGGCCGGCTACACCTTC
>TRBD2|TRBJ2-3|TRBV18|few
CASSAGDSDTQYF
TGTGCCAGCTCGGCGGGGGACTCAGATACGCAGTATTTT
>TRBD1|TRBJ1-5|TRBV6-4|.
CASNPDRVGGNQPQHF
TGTGCCAGCAACCCTGACAGGGTAGGCGGCAATCAGCCCCAGCATTTT
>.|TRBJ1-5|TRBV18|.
CASSPNLGLAGNQPQHF
TGTGCCAGCTCACCGAATCTGGGACTGGCCGGCAATCAGCCCCAGCATTTT
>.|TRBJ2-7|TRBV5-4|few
CASSLSFHEQYF
TGTGCCAGCAGCTTAAGTTTCCACGAGCAGTACTTC
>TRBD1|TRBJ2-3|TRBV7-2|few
CASSLTGGPDTQYF
TGTGCCAGCAGCTTAACAGGGGGTCCAGATACGCAGTATTTT
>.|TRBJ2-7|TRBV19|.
CASSPGPPTYEQYF
TGTGCCAGTAGTCCGGGACCGCCAACCTACGAGCAGTACTTC
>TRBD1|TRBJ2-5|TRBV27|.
CASSSKGARETQYF
TGTGCCAGCAGTTCCAAGGGGGCGCGAGAGACCCAGTACTTC
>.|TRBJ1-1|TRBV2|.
CASSGHTEAFF
TGTGCCAGCAGTGGGCACACTGAAGCTTTCTTT
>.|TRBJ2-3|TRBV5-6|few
CASSLSLRGEADTQYF
TGTGCCAGCAGCTTATCACTTCGCGGGGAGGCAGATACGCAGTATTTT
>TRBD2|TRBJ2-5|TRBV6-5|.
CASSSPSGGAVETQYF
TGTGCCAGCAGTTCCCCTAGCGGGGGGGCCGTCGAGACCCAGTACTTC
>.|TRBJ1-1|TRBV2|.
CASSPGPPSTAFF
TGTGCCAGCAGTCCCGGGCCCCCCTCGACAGCTTTCTTT
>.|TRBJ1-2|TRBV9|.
CASSAGVNYGYTF
TGTGCCAGCAGTGCAGGGGTTAACTATGGCTACACCTTC
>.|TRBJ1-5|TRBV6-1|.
CASSEGQFNQPQHF
TGTGCCAGCAGTGAAGGTCAGTTCAATCAGCCCCAGCATTTT
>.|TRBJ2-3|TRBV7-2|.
CASSPPGDTQYF
TGTGCCAGCAGCCCCCCCGGAGATACGCAGTATTTT
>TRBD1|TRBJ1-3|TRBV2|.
CASSRTGTGNTIYF
TGTGCCAGCAGTCGGACAGGGACTGGAAACACCATATATTTT
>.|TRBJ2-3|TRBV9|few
CASSVAAGWGDTQYF
TGTGCCAGCAGCGTAGCGGCGGGATGGGGCGATACGCAGTATTTT
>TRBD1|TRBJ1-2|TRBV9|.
CASSTGQAYGYTF
TGTGCCAGCAGCACTGGACAGGCCTATGGCTACACCTTC